This TCR beta chain is drawn from a study of control samples from healthy donors and cancer patients. Clones were read by immunoSEQ multiplex PCR, and TCRdb kept only the in-frame ones, dropping some. Of about 12,000 clones in the sample, approximately 94% were seen once. The CDR3 sequence is 13 residues long. V lost 6 bases and J lost 4, with 13 bases in between. Germline V gene sequence: CDR1 MDHEN, CDR2 SYDVKM. The sequence came from a man aged 65 to 85 with head and neck cancer. Sequencing input: PBMCs. This chain joins TRBV28 and TRBJ2-7; D is undetermined. In DNA, the CDR3 is TGTGCCAGCAGCCCGGGTTCTATTTACGAGCAGTACTTC. This gives the protein CASSPGSIYEQYF.